The 13 T cell receptor beta chains below all came from one sample that was sequenced in a study of tumor-infiltrating lymphocytes in primary liver carcinoma. In addition to blood RNA drawn from unsorted whole blood, germline DNA was extracted. TCR beta cDNA was reverse-transcribed from 400 to 500 ng of total RNA. The reaction used a constant-region primer and ProtoScript II reverse transcriptase. Nested multiplex PCR, run for three rounds with slightly modified ARM-PCR, yielded TCR beta libraries. The first two PCR rounds used TRBV1-TRBV30 forward primers with a C-beta reverse primer, about 10 cycles each. From the multiplex PCR reads, TCRdb called clonotypes with MiXCR, one entry per CDR3 protein. The sample records almost 200,000 distinct CDR3 sequences, around 60% being singletons. Sequenced sample: peripheral blood. The receptors derive from an older woman with primary liver carcinoma and hepatitis B virus infection.

Remarks on this clonotype: The germline gene is not matched at one end of the junction; a read error may be the cause. V usage is TRBV11-2 and J usage is TRBJ2-2; D perhaps matches TRBD2 (6 bases). The CDR3 has 17 residues. Germline CDR1 reads SGHAT; CDR2 reads FQNNGV. As DNA, the CDR3 is TGTGCCAGCAGCTTTAATAGGGCTAGCGCAAACACCGGGGAACTGTTTTTT. Its translation is CASSFNRASANTGELFF.

For this clonotype: A much more abundant neighbour one base away suggests this may be a read error. V gene TRBV5-4 combines with J gene TRBJ2-1; 8 bases align to TRBD2. Germline V gene lookup returns CDR1 SGHNT and CDR2 YYREEE (reference sequence). The CDR3 is 15 amino acids. In nucleotides, the CDR3 is TGTGCCAGCAGCTCCAGCGGGAGCTCCTGCAATGAGCAGTTCTTC. As protein: CASSSSGSSCNEQFF. The variable domain in full, with the rest retrieved from reference TRBV5-4 and TRBJ2-1, is ETGVTQSPTHLIKTRGQQVTLRCSSQSGHNTVSWYQQALGQGPQFIFQYYREEENGRGNFPPRFSGLQFPNYSSELNVNALELDDSALYLCASSSSGSSCNEQFFGPGTRLTVL.

A word on this clonotype: The junction shows a germline mismatch at one end, possibly a read error. The J gene is TRBJ2-3, the V gene TRBV10-1; 12 bases line up with TRBD2. The CDR3 is made up of 15 amino acids. Germline V gene lookup returns CDR1 WNHNN and CDR2 SYGVQD (reference sequence). CDR3 bases: TGCGGCAGCAGTGAGTCGGGACTAGCGGGAGATACGCAGTATTTT. Translating gives CGSSESGLAGDTQYF.

As to this clonotype: At one end the junction does not follow the germline gene, possibly because of a read error. V usage is TRBV7-9 and J usage is TRBJ1-2; D uncertain. Germline CDR1 and CDR2: SEHNR and FQNEAQ (reference sequence). The CDR3 spans 16 residues. The CDR3 spells CASGLAGRRSHYGYTF. The CDR3 nucleotides are TGTGCCAGCGGCTTAGCGGGCAGGAGGTCTCACTATGGCTACACCTTC. Variable domain in full (rest from reference TRBV7-9 and TRBJ1-2): DTGVSQNPRHKITKRGQNVTFRCDPISEHNRLYWYRQTLGQGPEFLTYFQNEAQLEKSRLLSDRFSAERPKGSFSTLEIQRTEQGDSAMYLCASGLAGRRSHYGYTFGSGTRLTVV.

This clonotype was detected only once. A read error may be the cause here, since a much bigger clone is one base away. The chain recombines TRBV5-4 with TRBJ2-7; D is unclear. The V and J ends lost 0 bases and 3 bases respectively, with 10 bases between them. The CDR3 loop spans 14 amino acids. The germline gives CDR1 SGHNT, CDR2 YYREEE (reference sequence). In DNA, the CDR3 is TGTGCCAGCAGCTTGGACTCAAAACTCTACGAGCAGTACTTC. Protein product: CASSLDSKLYEQYF.

On this clonotype itself: Without the conserved terminal phenylalanine or tryptophan, this CDR3 likely stems from a read error. This chain joins TRBV11-3 and TRBJ2-1; D is uncertain. The CDR3 totals 13 residues. Trimming took 5 bases from V and 7 from J, leaving 12 bases between them. Germline-derived CDR1 and CDR2 are SGHNT and YENEEA. The CDR3 reads CASSPSTVNEQFL. DNA of the CDR3: TGTGCCAGCAGCCCCTCAACGGTTAATGAGCAGTTCTTA.

Notes on this clonotype: This may arise from a read error, as a much more abundant clone is one base away. The chain joins TRBV6-1 to TRBJ2-7, with 8 bases aligning to TRBD2. The CDR3 covers 16 residues. Germline values: CDR1 MNHNS, CDR2 SASEGT. CDR3 residues: CAGSDPPGTGRDEQYF. CDR3 bases: TGTGCCGGCAGTGACCCCCCCGGGACCGGGAGGGACGAGCAGTACTTC.

A remark on this clonotype: Relative to the germline gene, one junction end is altered; a read error may explain this. This sequence joins TRBV10-3 and TRBJ1-4; 10 bases line up with TRBD1. The CDR3 covers 15 residues. Germline CDR1 reads ENHRY; CDR2 reads SYGVKD. Here the CDR3 DNA reads TGTGCCATCATTGAGCGGGGACAGGGGAATGAAAAACTGTTTTTT. Protein product: CAIIERGQGNEKLFF.

Concerning this clonotype: This may arise from a read error, as a much more abundant clone is one base away. The chain links TRBV10-3 to TRBJ2-1; D is unclear. This CDR3 contains 12 residues. CDR1 and CDR2 from the germline V gene are ENHRY and SYGVKD. The CDR3 DNA sequence: TGTGTCATCAGTCGCCCAAACAATGAGCAGTTCTTC. It is translated as CVISRPNNEQFF.

This chain links TRBV7-8 with TRBJ2-7, with 9 bases fitting TRBD1. Germline CDR1 and CDR2: SGHVS and FQNEAQ. This CDR3 is 15 amino acids long. V shed 5 bases and J 0 bases; nucleotides not matched to a gene: 5. This CDR3 reads CASSLRQGGSYEQYF. The CDR3 DNA reads TGTGCCAGCAGCCTTCGACAGGGGGGCTCCTACGAGCAGTACTTC.

In the case of this clonotype: Being one base from a much bigger clone, this may be a read error. This chain links TRBV6-2 or TRBV6-3 with TRBJ2-1; 11 bases agree with TRBD2. The CDR3 has 13 amino acids. CDR1 and CDR2 from the germline V gene are MNHEY and SVGEGT. This chain's CDR3 is CASSPGLAVEQLF. In DNA, the CDR3 is TGTGCCAGCAGCCCGGGACTAGCGGTTGAGCAGCTCTTC.

Note on this clonotype: A much larger clone differs by one base, so this may be a read error. The CDR3 end shows no conserved phenylalanine or tryptophan, and so a read error is likely. The chain has TRBV12-3 or TRBV12-4 and TRBJ2-1, with TRBD2 identical over 9 bases. The CDR3 consists of 17 residues. J gave up 7 bases and V 6 bases, and 16 bases lay outside the gene matches. Here the CDR3 reads CASRDTGLAISTNEQFL. CDR3 sequence (DNA): TGTGCCAGCAGGGACACGGGACTAGCTATCTCTACTAATGAGCAGTTCTTA.

In regard to this clonotype: Compared with germline, one end of the junction differs, possibly owing to a read error. The V call is TRBV11-3, the J call TRBJ2-1; D is perhaps TRBD2 (6 bases). The CDR3 sequence is 17 residues long. Looked up from germline, CDR1 is SGHNT and CDR2 is YENEEA. For the CDR3, the DNA is TGCGCCACCAGCTTGGGCTCGGGGCGGGGAGACTACGATGAGCAGTTCTTC. Encoded protein: CATSLGSGRGDYDEQFF.